Below are 8 T cell receptor beta chains sequenced from a single sample in a study of Ad26.COV2.S vaccination and SARS-CoV-2 variants. Treatment given: some 20 received Ad26.COV2.S at low or high dose, single or two shots; about 5 received placebo; per-sample allocation not given. Specimens were obtained on day 63 following the first vaccine or placebo injection. Generated by immunoSEQ multiplex PCR, the TCRdb table keeps only in-frame clones and is missing some. There are roughly 380,000 clones in the sample; around 87% occur only once, and more than 3% lies in the top ten. Specimen: peripheral blood, collected in a trial of Ad26.COV2.S vaccine versus placebo. Receptors originate from a person between 18 and 59 years old who received the Ad26.COV2.S COVID-19 vaccine or a placebo.

The chain employs TRBV13 and TRBJ2-6; D not resolved. This CDR3 is 15 amino acids long. Germline CDR1 reads PRHDT; CDR2 reads FYEKMQ (reference sequence). The germline V and J ends were trimmed by 4 bases and 0 bases, with 7 bases remaining between them. CDR3 nucleotides: TGTGCCAGCAGCTGGGAAACCTCTGGGGCCAACGTCCTGACTTTC. This encodes CASSWETSGANVLTF.

V and J are TRBV19 and TRBJ1-6; unclear D gene. V lost 2 bases, J lost 9 bases, and 11 bases lay in between. CDR3 length: 14 residues. Germline lookup yields CDR1 LNHDA and CDR2 SQIVND (reference sequence). CDR3 sequence (DNA): TGTGCCAGTAGTATAAGGGTTGAAGGTTCACCCCTCCACTTT. It codes for CASSIRVEGSPLHF.

As for this clone: At one end the junction does not follow the germline gene, possibly because of a read error. Different DNA sequences within this sample yield the same CDR3. The rearrangement links TRBV19 to TRBJ1-6, with D uncertain. Germline values: CDR1 LNHDA, CDR2 SQIVND (reference sequence). The CDR3 extends over 15 amino acids. This chain's CDR3 is CASSIVLEPNSPLHF. In nucleotides, the CDR3 is TGTGCTAGTAGTATAGTTCTCGAGCCGAATTCACCCCTCCACTTT.

This clone has only one observation. V is TRBV13 and J is TRBJ2-7; 7 positions agree with TRBD1. The trim removed 4 bases at V and 3 bases at J, leaving 3 bases unmatched. The CDR3 extends over 13 amino acids. Germline V gene lookup returns CDR1 PRHDT and CDR2 FYEKMQ (reference sequence). CDR3 nucleotides: TGTGCCAGCAGCTCGGACAGGAACTACGAGCAGTACTTC. Protein sequence: CASSSDRNYEQYF.

CDR3 sequence: CASSPEGYEQYF. The CDR3 nucleotides read TGTGCCAGCAGCCCGGAGGGCTACGAGCAGTACTTC. The V gene is TRBV4-2, the J gene TRBJ2-7; D might be TRBD2 (6 bases). The CDR3 has 12 residues. Germline-derived CDR1 and CDR2 are LGHNA and YNFKEQ. V was clipped by 4 bases and J by 3 bases, with 7 bases between them.

The rearrangement uses TRBV7-3 and TRBJ2-5; D ambiguous. V gave up 3 bases and J gave up 3 bases, with 8 bases separating them. The CDR3 totals 13 residues. The V gene's germline CDR1 is SGHTA and CDR2 FQGTGA. Here the CDR3 DNA reads TGTGCCAGCAGCTTGGGCAGCAAAGAGACCCAGTACTTC. Amino acid sequence: CASSLGSKETQYF.

This clone was counted between two and nine times. The gene calls are TRBV9 and TRBJ1-6, with TRBD1 matching 9 bases. CDR1 and CDR2 (germline): SGDLS, YYNGEE. V dropped 4 bases and J dropped 10; count of bases not matched to a gene: 15. The CDR3 covers 17 residues. Written as DNA, the CDR3 is TGTGCCAGCAGCTTGACCGGGACAGGGTCGTCCCAATCACCCCTCCACTTT. Translation: CASSLTGTGSSQSPLHF.

The J gene is TRBJ2-5, the V gene TRBV7-2; possible D gene TRBD1, 6 bases. Trimming took 6 bases from V and 2 from J, leaving 10 bases between them. Germline CDR1 reads SGHTA; CDR2 reads FQGNSA. CDR3 length: 13 residues. The CDR3 nucleotides read TGTGCCAGCAGTCTACAGGGTCAAGAGACCCAGTACTTC. As protein: CASSLQGQETQYF.